Listed below are T cell receptor beta chains from one sample, sequenced in a study of human thymus T cells. Sequencing used immunoSEQ multiplex PCR; TCRdb keeps in-frame clones, though not all of them. The table has under 150,000 clones, about 95% seen once. Material: thymus tissue. These receptors all stem from a boy under three years old with a congenital heart defect but otherwise immunologically healthy. The CDR3 runs from the conserved cysteine through the conserved F or W. D genes are given only for firm matches. Only part of the rows carry a size: once, few, many, or a class if the clone is expanded.

v_gene: TRBV11-2
d_gene: TRBD2
j_gene: TRBJ2-1
abundance: -
CDR3aa: CASSPTPGTSGEQFF
CDR3nt: TGTGCCAGCAGCCCCACCCCCGGGACTAGCGGTGAGCAGTTCTTC

v_gene: TRBV14
d_gene: TRBD1
j_gene: TRBJ2-1
abundance: -
CDR3aa: CASSQGQGLRVNIVGTGGYNEQFF
CDR3nt: TGTGCCAGCAGCCAAGGACAAGGGTTAAGGGTTAACATTGTGGGGACAGGGGGCTACAATGAGCAGTTCTTC

v_gene: TRBV29-1
d_gene: -
j_gene: TRBJ2-5
abundance: -
CDR3aa: CSASRDGETQYF
CDR3nt: TGCAGCGCGAGCAGGGATGGAGAGACCCAGTACTTC

v_gene: TRBV4-1
d_gene: -
j_gene: TRBJ2-3
abundance: -
CDR3aa: CASSQVRVRGTDTQYF
CDR3nt: TGCGCCAGCAGCCAAGTGAGGGTGAGGGGCACAGATACGCAGTATTTT

v_gene: TRBV5-6
d_gene: -
j_gene: TRBJ2-3
abundance: -
CDR3aa: CASSARPWSTDTQYF
CDR3nt: TGTGCCAGCAGCGCCCGACCGTGGAGCACAGATACGCAGTATTTT

v_gene: TRBV6-5
d_gene: TRBD1
j_gene: TRBJ1-1
abundance: -
CDR3aa: CASSYSKTGATEAFF
CDR3nt: TGTGCCAGCAGTTACTCGAAGACAGGGGCGACTGAAGCTTTCTTT

v_gene: TRBV5-6
d_gene: TRBD2
j_gene: TRBJ2-7
abundance: -
CDR3aa: CASSLTSGASYEQYF
CDR3nt: TGTGCCAGCAGCTTAACTAGCGGGGCCTCCTACGAGCAGTACTTC

v_gene: TRBV11-2
d_gene: -
j_gene: TRBJ2-3
abundance: -
CDR3aa: CASSLAGPSTDTQYF
CDR3nt: TGTGCCAGCAGCTTAGCCGGACCTAGCACAGATACGCAGTATTTT

v_gene: TRBV29-1
d_gene: -
j_gene: TRBJ2-7
abundance: once
CDR3aa: CSVVGRPYEQYF
CDR3nt: TGCAGCGTTGTAGGCAGGCCCTACGAGCAGTACTTC

v_gene: TRBV5-1
d_gene: -
j_gene: TRBJ1-1
abundance: -
CDR3aa: CASLKGTEAFF
CDR3nt: TGCGCCAGCTTAAAGGGAACTGAAGCTTTCTTT

v_gene: TRBV6-6
d_gene: -
j_gene: TRBJ1-5
abundance: -
CDR3aa: CASSYRGPGDQPQHF
CDR3nt: TGTGCCAGCAGTTATCGGGGCCCTGGCGATCAGCCCCAGCATTTT

v_gene: TRBV5-1
d_gene: -
j_gene: TRBJ2-5
abundance: -
CDR3aa: CASSPRGLGGDALETQYF
CDR3nt: TGCGCCAGCAGCCCTCGGGGGCTTGGGGGGGATGCCCTAGAGACCCAGTACTTC

v_gene: TRBV27
d_gene: TRBD2
j_gene: TRBJ2-1
abundance: -
CDR3aa: CASSCDSGSEQFF
CDR3nt: TGTGCCAGCAGTTGCGATAGCGGGAGTGAGCAGTTCTTC

v_gene: TRBV28
d_gene: -
j_gene: TRBJ1-1
abundance: -
CDR3aa: CASTFNTEAFF
CDR3nt: TGTGCCAGCACCTTCAACACTGAAGCTTTCTTT

v_gene: TRBV19
d_gene: TRBD1
j_gene: TRBJ1-1
abundance: once
CDR3aa: CASSSGQANTEAFF
CDR3nt: TGTGCCAGTAGTAGCGGACAGGCGAACACTGAAGCTTTCTTT

v_gene: TRBV7-3
d_gene: TRBD2
j_gene: TRBJ2-1
abundance: -
CDR3aa: CASSPTSGGGEQFF
CDR3nt: TGTGCCAGCAGCCCGACTAGCGGGGGGGGTGAGCAGTTCTTC

v_gene: TRBV28
d_gene: -
j_gene: TRBJ2-1
abundance: -
CDR3aa: CASSYPGQPSSYNEQFF
CDR3nt: TGTGCCAGCAGTTACCCTGGACAGCCGAGCTCCTACAATGAGCAGTTCTTC

v_gene: TRBV13
d_gene: -
j_gene: TRBJ2-1
abundance: -
CDR3aa: CASSLQGYNEQFF
CDR3nt: TGTGCCAGCAGCTTACAGGGCTACAATGAGCAGTTCTTC

v_gene: TRBV7-9
d_gene: TRBD1
j_gene: TRBJ1-2
abundance: -
CDR3aa: CASSPQGGAGGYTF
CDR3nt: TGTGCCAGCAGCCCACAGGGGGGAGCGGGGGGCTACACCTTC

v_gene: TRBV13
d_gene: -
j_gene: TRBJ2-4
abundance: -
CDR3aa: CASSLGGEENIQYF
CDR3nt: TGTGCCAGCAGCTTAGGCGGGGAGGAAAACATTCAGTACTTC

v_gene: TRBV14
d_gene: TRBD1
j_gene: TRBJ1-6
abundance: -
CDR3aa: CASSQARDRDYNSPLHF
CDR3nt: TGTGCCAGCAGCCAAGCCCGGGACAGGGATTATAATTCACCCCTCCACTTT

v_gene: TRBV27
d_gene: TRBD1
j_gene: TRBJ1-2
abundance: -
CDR3aa: CASSPTGNYGYTF
CDR3nt: TGTGCCAGCAGCCCGACAGGGAACTATGGCTACACCTTC

v_gene: TRBV6-5
d_gene: -
j_gene: TRBJ1-6
abundance: few
CDR3aa: CASSYLGTTQNSPLHF
CDR3nt: TGTGCCAGCAGTTATTTGGGCACTACCCAAAATTCACCCCTCCACTTT

v_gene: TRBV10-2
d_gene: TRBD2
j_gene: TRBJ2-3
abundance: -
CDR3aa: CASRTSGGPGWSTDTQYF
CDR3nt: TGCGCCAGCAGGACTAGCGGGGGGCCCGGTTGGAGCACAGATACGCAGTATTTT

v_gene: TRBV7-6
d_gene: TRBD1
j_gene: TRBJ2-1
abundance: -
CDR3aa: CASSPLRGPLGNEQFF
CDR3nt: TGTGCCAGCAGCCCCCTAAGGGGGCCACTAGGCAATGAGCAGTTCTTC

v_gene: TRBV28
d_gene: -
j_gene: TRBJ2-3
abundance: -
CDR3aa: CASTLRDAHTQYF
CDR3nt: TGTGCCAGCACCCTTCGGGACGCCCATACGCAGTATTTT

v_gene: TRBV27
d_gene: TRBD1
j_gene: TRBJ2-1
abundance: -
CDR3aa: CASSSRDRGGNEQFF
CDR3nt: TGTGCCAGCAGTAGCAGGGACAGGGGAGGCAATGAGCAGTTCTTC

v_gene: TRBV7-9
d_gene: TRBD1
j_gene: TRBJ1-3
abundance: -
CDR3aa: CASSSGAGGAGNTIYF
CDR3nt: TGTGCCAGCAGCTCCGGGGCAGGGGGCGCGGGAAACACCATATATTTT

v_gene: TRBV30
d_gene: TRBD1
j_gene: TRBJ1-6
abundance: -
CDR3aa: CAWDRQGADSPLHF
CDR3nt: TGTGCCTGGGACCGACAGGGCGCGGATTCACCCCTCCACTTT

v_gene: TRBV11-2
d_gene: -
j_gene: TRBJ1-2
abundance: -
CDR3aa: CASSHRERSGYTF
CDR3nt: TGTGCCAGCAGCCACAGGGAGCGCTCTGGCTACACCTTC

v_gene: TRBV11-2
d_gene: -
j_gene: TRBJ1-1
abundance: -
CDR3aa: CASSNEIYTEAFF
CDR3nt: TGTGCCAGCAGCAACGAGATTTACACTGAAGCTTTCTTT

v_gene: TRBV28
d_gene: -
j_gene: TRBJ2-7
abundance: -
CDR3aa: CASSLDGRGRKNEQYF
CDR3nt: TGTGCCAGCAGTTTGGATGGGCGGGGCCGAAAAAACGAGCAGTACTTC

v_gene: TRBV6-5
d_gene: TRBD1
j_gene: TRBJ1-1
abundance: -
CDR3aa: CASSFWRTGNTEAFF
CDR3nt: TGTGCCAGCAGTTTCTGGAGGACAGGGAACACTGAAGCTTTCTTT

v_gene: TRBV10-2
d_gene: -
j_gene: TRBJ2-1
abundance: once
CDR3aa: CASGSDRYNEQFF
CDR3nt: TGCGCCAGCGGCTCGGATAGGTACAATGAGCAGTTCTTC

v_gene: TRBV30
d_gene: TRBD2
j_gene: TRBJ2-5
abundance: -
CDR3aa: CACNMKGLAFKTQYF
CDR3nt: TGTGCCTGTAATATGAAAGGACTAGCGTTTAAGACCCAGTACTTC

v_gene: TRBV6-1
d_gene: TRBD1
j_gene: TRBJ2-2
abundance: -
CDR3aa: CASSADRVPSRGELFF
CDR3nt: TGTGCCAGCAGTGCCGACAGGGTCCCGAGTCGGGGGGAGCTGTTTTTT

v_gene: TRBV5-1
d_gene: -
j_gene: TRBJ1-6
abundance: -
CDR3aa: CASSLGSSYNSPLHF
CDR3nt: TGCGCCAGCAGCTTGGGGAGCTCCTATAATTCACCCCTCCACTTT

v_gene: TRBV5-6
d_gene: -
j_gene: TRBJ2-1
abundance: -
CDR3aa: CASRPGRGDDNEQFF
CDR3nt: TGTGCCAGCAGGCCGGGGAGGGGGGATGACAATGAGCAGTTCTTC

v_gene: TRBV6-4
d_gene: -
j_gene: TRBJ1-1
abundance: -
CDR3aa: CASSDTLGAEAFF
CDR3nt: TGTGCCAGCAGTGATACTCTAGGAGCTGAAGCTTTCTTT

v_gene: TRBV6-1
d_gene: TRBD2
j_gene: TRBJ2-3
abundance: -
CDR3aa: CASSIGRRSTDTQYF
CDR3nt: TGTGCCAGCAGTATCGGGAGGCGTAGCACAGATACGCAGTATTTT

v_gene: TRBV7-2
d_gene: -
j_gene: TRBJ2-1
abundance: -
CDR3aa: CASSLDGQSSYNEQFF
CDR3nt: TGTGCCAGCAGCTTAGATGGGCAGAGCTCCTACAATGAGCAGTTCTTC

v_gene: TRBV19
d_gene: -
j_gene: TRBJ1-1
abundance: -
CDR3aa: CASSFQLPVGEGTEAFF
CDR3nt: TGTGCCAGTAGTTTCCAATTACCGGTAGGGGAGGGCACTGAAGCTTTCTTT

v_gene: TRBV28
d_gene: -
j_gene: TRBJ1-4
abundance: -
CDR3aa: CASSPEWGTTNEKLFF
CDR3nt: TGTGCCAGCAGTCCCGAGTGGGGGACAACTAATGAAAAACTGTTTTTT

v_gene: TRBV5-1
d_gene: -
j_gene: TRBJ2-7
abundance: -
CDR3aa: CASSLEGNEQYF
CDR3nt: TGCGCCAGCAGCTTGGAGGGGAACGAGCAGTACTTC

v_gene: TRBV4-1
d_gene: TRBD1
j_gene: TRBJ1-1
abundance: -
CDR3aa: CASTGTGKVEAFF
CDR3nt: TGCGCCAGTACCGGGACAGGGAAGGTTGAAGCTTTCTTT

v_gene: TRBV2
d_gene: -
j_gene: TRBJ1-5
abundance: -
CDR3aa: CASSLDTPRRPQHF
CDR3nt: TGTGCCAGCAGCCTGGACACCCCCCGGAGACCCCAGCATTTT

v_gene: TRBV28
d_gene: -
j_gene: TRBJ1-2
abundance: -
CDR3aa: CASSFPRRATNYGYTF
CDR3nt: TGTGCCAGCAGTTTCCCCCGGAGGGCGACTAACTATGGCTACACCTTC

v_gene: TRBV27
d_gene: TRBD1
j_gene: TRBJ1-1
abundance: -
CDR3aa: CASSYRTGGNTEAFF
CDR3nt: TGTGCCAGCAGTTACCGGACAGGGGGAAACACTGAAGCTTTCTTT